This T cell receptor (beta chain) was sequenced for a study of shared clonotypes between healthy human individuals. Study in general: CD4 naive and CD4 memory each took three plates per donor, while CD8 naive took two and CD8 memory one. Findings and limits, study-wide: Unshared clonotypes carried lower generation probabilities than those common to all four donors. When naive CD4 clonotypes were compared across several donors, about 4.9% were shared.

Germline values: CDR1 SGHNT, CDR2 YENEEA. CDR3 length equals 16 residues. J was trimmed by 3 bases and V by 5 bases; bases with no gene match: 6. Note on this clone: Its antigen is as yet unknown.

The authors' processing: Junction-only sequences produced by ImmunoSEQ had no quality scores, so filtering differed. The protocol was immunoSEQ multiplex PCR, while the TCRdb copy is restricted to in-frame clones and leaves out a portion. The V and J calls and clone size come from that table; D and trimming were worked out from the DNA. The profile shows roughly 2,300,000 clones, 85% to 95% of them singletons. The material sequenced was naive CD4+ T cells from PBMCs. Subset: CD45RA+ positively selected. This receptor was taken from a man aged 18 to 35 in good health. Some clones in this sample may be carry-over from other donors' samples. This sequence joins TRBV11-3 and TRBJ2-1, with 11 nucleotides matching TRBD2. The CDR3 region is CASSPRGTSGYNEQFF. The CDR3 nucleotides are TGTGCCAGCAGCCCCCGGGGGACTAGCGGCTACAATGAGCAGTTCTTC. The full variable domain, in which reference TRBV11-3 and TRBJ2-1 provide the parts outside the CDR3, is EAGVVQSPRYKIIEKKQPVAFWCNPISGHNTLYWYLQNLGQGPELLIRYENEEAVDDSQLPKDRFSAERLKGVDSTLKIQPAELGDSAVYLCASSPRGTSGYNEQFFGPGTRLTVL.